The 2 T cell receptor beta chains below all came from one sample that was sequenced in a study of cytomegalovirus exposure and HLA in healthy donors. PCR primers comprised 60 Vbeta and 13 Jbeta primers. The data were produced by immunoSEQ multiplex PCR, yet TCRdb's version contains in-frame clones alone and is incomplete. The sample has over 70,000 clones, over 70% seen once. What was sequenced was PBMCs. Every receptor here comes from a man aged 50 or older in good health and CMV-seropositive.

This sequence joins TRBV19 and TRBJ1-1, with TRBD1 as a possible D gene (6 bases). V lost 1 base and J lost 2, with 11 bases in between. Germline lookup yields CDR1 LNHDA and CDR2 SQIVND (reference sequence). The CDR3 sequence is 15 residues long. CDR3 nucleotides: TGTGCCAGTAGTATAGTAGGGACACCAAACACTGAAGCTTTCTTT. Translating gives CASSIVGTPNTEAFF.

The chain couples TRBV27 to TRBJ2-1; TRBD2 matches at 11 bases. There are 15 residues in the CDR3. Trimming removed 5 bases from V and 3 bases from J; junction bases left unmatched: 3. Germline CDR1 and CDR2: MNHEY and SMNVEV (reference sequence). The CDR3, as DNA: TGTGCCAGCAGTCCAGGGACTAGCGGCTACAATGAGCAGTTCTTC. As protein: CASSPGTSGYNEQFF.